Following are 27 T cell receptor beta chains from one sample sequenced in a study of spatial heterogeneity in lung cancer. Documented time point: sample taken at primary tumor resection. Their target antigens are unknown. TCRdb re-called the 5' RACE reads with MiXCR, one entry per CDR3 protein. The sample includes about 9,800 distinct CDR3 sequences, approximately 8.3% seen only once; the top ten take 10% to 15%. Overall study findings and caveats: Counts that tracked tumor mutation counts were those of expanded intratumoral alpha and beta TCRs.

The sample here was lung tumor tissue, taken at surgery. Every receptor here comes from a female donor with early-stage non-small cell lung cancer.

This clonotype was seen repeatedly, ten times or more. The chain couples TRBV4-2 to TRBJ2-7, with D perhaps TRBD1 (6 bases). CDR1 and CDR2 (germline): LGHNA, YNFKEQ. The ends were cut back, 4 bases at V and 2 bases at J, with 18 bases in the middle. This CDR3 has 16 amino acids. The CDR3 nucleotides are TGTGCCAGCAGCCGAAATTCGGTGGACAGAGCCTACGAGCAGTACTTC. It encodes CASSRNSVDRAYEQYF.

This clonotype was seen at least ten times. CDR3 sequence reads: CSARALDRGIMNTEAFF. The CDR3 coding sequence is TGCAGTGCTAGAGCGCTCGACAGGGGGATCATGAACACTGAAGCTTTCTTT. The V gene is TRBV20-1, the J gene TRBJ1-1; 9 bases match TRBD1. Germline CDR1 DFQATT, CDR2 SNEGSKA (reference sequence). Trimming took 1 base from V and 0 from J; bases not matched to a gene: 9. This CDR3 is 17 amino acids long.

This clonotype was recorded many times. The CDR3 region is CSARVPYQGGYTF. CDR3 nucleotides: TGCAGTGCTAGAGTCCCCTACCAAGGGGGCTACACCTTC. The rearrangement links TRBV20-1 to TRBJ1-2; D gene uncertain. Between the trimmed V and J ends, which lost 1 base and 8 bases, there was a span of 14 bases. This CDR3 spans 13 amino acids. CDR1 is DFQATT, CDR2 SNEGSKA, per germline (reference sequence).

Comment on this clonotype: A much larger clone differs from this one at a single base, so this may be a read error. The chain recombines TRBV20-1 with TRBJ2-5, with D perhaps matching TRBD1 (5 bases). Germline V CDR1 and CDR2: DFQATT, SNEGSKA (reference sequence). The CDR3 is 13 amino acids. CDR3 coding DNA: TGCAGTGCTCTCACGACAGTCCAAGAGACCCGGTACTTC. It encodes CSALTTVQETRYF.

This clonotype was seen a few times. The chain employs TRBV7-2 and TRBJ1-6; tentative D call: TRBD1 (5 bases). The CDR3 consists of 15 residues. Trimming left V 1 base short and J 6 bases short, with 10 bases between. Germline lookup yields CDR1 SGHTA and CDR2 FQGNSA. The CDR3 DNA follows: TGTGCCAGCAGCTTAGTTCAGGGACGTAATTCACCCCTCCACTTT. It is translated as CASSLVQGRNSPLHF.

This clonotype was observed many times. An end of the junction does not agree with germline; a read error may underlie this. The chain's CDR3 is CASSPNPGRAVSF. Written as DNA, the CDR3 is TGTGCCAGCAGTCCGAACCCAGGGCGGGCGGTCTCCTTT. This sequence joins TRBV12-3 or TRBV12-4 and TRBJ1-6; D perhaps matches TRBD1 (5 bases). The CDR3 length is 13 residues.

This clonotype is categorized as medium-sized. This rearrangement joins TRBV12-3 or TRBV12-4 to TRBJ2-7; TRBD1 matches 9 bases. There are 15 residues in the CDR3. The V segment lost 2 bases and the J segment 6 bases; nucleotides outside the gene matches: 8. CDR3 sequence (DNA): TGTGCCAGCAGTTTATTATCGCCGGGACAGGGCGAGCAGTACTTC. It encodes CASSLLSPGQGEQYF.

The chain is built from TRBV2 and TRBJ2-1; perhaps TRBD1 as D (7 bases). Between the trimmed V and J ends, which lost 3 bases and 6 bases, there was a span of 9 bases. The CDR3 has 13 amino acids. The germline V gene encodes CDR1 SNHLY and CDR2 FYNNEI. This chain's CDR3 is CASSEEGANEQFF. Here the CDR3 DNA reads TGTGCCAGCAGTGAGGAGGGGGCCAATGAGCAGTTCTTC. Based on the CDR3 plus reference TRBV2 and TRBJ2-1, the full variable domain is EPEVTQTPSHQVTQMGQEVILRCVPISNHLYFYWYRQILGQKVEFLVSFYNNEISEKSEIFDDQFSVERPDGSNFTLKIRSTKLEDSAMYFCASSEEGANEQFFGPGTRLTVL.

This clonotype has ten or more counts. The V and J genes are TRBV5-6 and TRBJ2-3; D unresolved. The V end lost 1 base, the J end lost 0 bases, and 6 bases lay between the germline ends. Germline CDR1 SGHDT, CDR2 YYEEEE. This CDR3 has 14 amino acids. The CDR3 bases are TGTGCCAGCAGCTTGCCAGCTAGCACAGATACGCAGTATTTT. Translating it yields CASSLPASTDTQYF.

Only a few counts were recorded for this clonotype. The CDR3 sequence is CASSLDGLNYGYTF. The CDR3 DNA reads TGTGCCAGCAGCTTAGACGGGTTAAACTATGGCTACACCTTC. The V and J genes are TRBV7-6 and TRBJ1-2; D call uncertain. This CDR3 has 14 residues. V shed 1 base and J shed 2 bases, with 8 bases lying between them. Germline values: CDR1 SGHVS, CDR2 FNYEAQ.

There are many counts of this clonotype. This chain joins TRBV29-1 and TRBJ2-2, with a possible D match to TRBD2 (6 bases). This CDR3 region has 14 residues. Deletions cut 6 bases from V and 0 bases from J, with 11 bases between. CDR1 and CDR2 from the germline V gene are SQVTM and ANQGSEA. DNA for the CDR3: TGCAGCGTCTCCGGGACTCCGAACACCGGGGAGCTGTTTTTT. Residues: CSVSGTPNTGELFF.

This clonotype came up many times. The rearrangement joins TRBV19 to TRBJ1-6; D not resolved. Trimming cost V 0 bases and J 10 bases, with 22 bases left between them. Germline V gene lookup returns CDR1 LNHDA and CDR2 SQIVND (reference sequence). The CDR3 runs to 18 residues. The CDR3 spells CASSIDSVGTIPASPLHF. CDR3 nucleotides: TGTGCCAGTAGTATAGATTCCGTCGGCACGATCCCGGCCTCACCCCTCCACTTT.

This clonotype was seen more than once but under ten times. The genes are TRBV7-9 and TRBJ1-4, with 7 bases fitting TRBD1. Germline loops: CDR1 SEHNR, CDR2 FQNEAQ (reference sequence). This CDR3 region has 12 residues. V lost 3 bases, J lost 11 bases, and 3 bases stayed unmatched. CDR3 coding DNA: TGTGCCAGCAGCTTGCAGGGGGGGAAACTGTTTTTT. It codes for CASSLQGGKLFF.

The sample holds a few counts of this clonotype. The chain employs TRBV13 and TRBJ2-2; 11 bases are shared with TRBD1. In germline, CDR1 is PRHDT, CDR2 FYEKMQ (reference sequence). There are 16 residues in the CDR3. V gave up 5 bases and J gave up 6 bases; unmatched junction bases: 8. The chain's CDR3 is CASSPRTGGRPGELFF. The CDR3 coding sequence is TGTGCCAGCAGCCCCCGGACAGGGGGCCGCCCCGGGGAGCTGTTTTTT.

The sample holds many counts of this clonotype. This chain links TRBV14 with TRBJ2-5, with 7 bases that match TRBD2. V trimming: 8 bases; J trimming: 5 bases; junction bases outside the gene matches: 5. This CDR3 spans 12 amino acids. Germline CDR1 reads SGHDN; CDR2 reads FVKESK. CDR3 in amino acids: CASGRTRETQYF. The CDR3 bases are TGTGCCAGCGGAAGGACTAGGGAGACCCAGTACTTC. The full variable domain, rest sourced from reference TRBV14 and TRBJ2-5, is EAGVTQFPSHSVIEKGQTVTLRCDPISGHDNLYWYRRVMGKEIKFLLHFVKESKQDESGMPNNRFLAERTGGTYSTLKVQPAELEDSGVYFCASGRTRETQYFGPGTRLLVL.

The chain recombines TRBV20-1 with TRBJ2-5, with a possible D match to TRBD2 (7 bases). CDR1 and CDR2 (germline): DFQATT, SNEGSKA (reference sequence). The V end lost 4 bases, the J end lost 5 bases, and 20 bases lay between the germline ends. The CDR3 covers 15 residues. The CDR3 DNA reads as TGCAGTGCTAACCTCGGCGGGGGCAACAAGGAGACCCAGTACTTC. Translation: CSANLGGGNKETQYF.

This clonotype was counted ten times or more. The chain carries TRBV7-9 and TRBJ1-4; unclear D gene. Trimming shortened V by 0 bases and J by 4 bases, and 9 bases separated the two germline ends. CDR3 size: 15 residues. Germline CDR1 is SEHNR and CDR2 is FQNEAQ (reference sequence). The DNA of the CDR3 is TGTGCCAGCAGCTTAGCCCGGGGAGGTAATGAAAAACTGTTTTTT. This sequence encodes CASSLARGGNEKLFF. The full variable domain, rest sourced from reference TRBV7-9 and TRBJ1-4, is DTGVSQNPRHKITKRGQNVTFRCDPISEHNRLYWYRQTLGQGPEFLTYFQNEAQLEKSRLLSDRFSAERPKGSFSTLEIQRTEQGDSAMYLCASSLARGGNEKLFFGSGTQLSVL.

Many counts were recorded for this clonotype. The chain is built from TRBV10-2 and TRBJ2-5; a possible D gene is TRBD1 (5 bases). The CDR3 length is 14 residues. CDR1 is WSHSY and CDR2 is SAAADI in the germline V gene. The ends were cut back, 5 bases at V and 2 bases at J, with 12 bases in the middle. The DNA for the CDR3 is TGCGCCAGCAGTAGATTCAGGGTACAAGAGACCCAGTACTTC. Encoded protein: CASSRFRVQETQYF.

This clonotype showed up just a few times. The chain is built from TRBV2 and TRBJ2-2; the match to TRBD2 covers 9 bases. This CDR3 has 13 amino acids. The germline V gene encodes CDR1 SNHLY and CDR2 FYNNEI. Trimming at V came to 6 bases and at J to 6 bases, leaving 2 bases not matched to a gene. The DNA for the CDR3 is TGTGCCAGCAGGCGGGGGGGCGCCGGGGAGCTGTTTTTT. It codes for CASRRGGAGELFF.

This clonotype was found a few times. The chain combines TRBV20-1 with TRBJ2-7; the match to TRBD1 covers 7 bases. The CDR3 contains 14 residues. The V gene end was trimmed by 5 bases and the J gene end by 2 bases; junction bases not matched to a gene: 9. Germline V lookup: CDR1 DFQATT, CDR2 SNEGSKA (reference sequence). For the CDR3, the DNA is TGCAGTGCTCCGCCGGGACAGTTGACCTACGAGCAGTACTTC. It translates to CSAPPGQLTYEQYF.

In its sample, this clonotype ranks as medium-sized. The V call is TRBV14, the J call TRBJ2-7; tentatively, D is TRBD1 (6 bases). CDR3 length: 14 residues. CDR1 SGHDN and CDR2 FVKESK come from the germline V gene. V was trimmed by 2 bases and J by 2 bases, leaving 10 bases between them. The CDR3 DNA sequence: TGTGCCAGCAGCCAATCAGGGGCGGCCTACGAGCAGTACTTC. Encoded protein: CASSQSGAAYEQYF. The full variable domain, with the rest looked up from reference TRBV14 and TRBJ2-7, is EAGVTQFPSHSVIEKGQTVTLRCDPISGHDNLYWYRRVMGKEIKFLLHFVKESKQDESGMPNNRFLAERTGGTYSTLKVQPAELEDSGVYFCASSQSGAAYEQYFGPGTRLTVT.

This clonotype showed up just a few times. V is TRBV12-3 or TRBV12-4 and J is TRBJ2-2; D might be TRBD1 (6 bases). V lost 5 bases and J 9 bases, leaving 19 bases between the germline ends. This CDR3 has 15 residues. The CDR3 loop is CASSVRDIEQRELFF. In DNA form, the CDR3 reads TGTGCCAGCAGTGTCCGGGACATAGAACAGAGGGAGCTGTTTTTT.

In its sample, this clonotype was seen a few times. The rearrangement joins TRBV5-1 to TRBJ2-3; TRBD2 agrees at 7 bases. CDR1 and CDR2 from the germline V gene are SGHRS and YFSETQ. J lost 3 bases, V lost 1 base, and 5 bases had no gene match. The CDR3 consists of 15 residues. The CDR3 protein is CASSLLSGATDTQYF. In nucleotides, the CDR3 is TGCGCCAGCAGCTTGTTAAGCGGGGCGACAGATACGCAGTATTTT.

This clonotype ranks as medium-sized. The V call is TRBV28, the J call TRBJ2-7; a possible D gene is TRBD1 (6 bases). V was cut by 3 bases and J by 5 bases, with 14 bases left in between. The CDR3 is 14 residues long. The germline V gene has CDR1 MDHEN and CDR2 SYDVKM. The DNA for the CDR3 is TGTGCCAGCAGTTTGGCGACAGGTTTCAACGAGCAGTACTTC. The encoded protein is CASSLATGFNEQYF. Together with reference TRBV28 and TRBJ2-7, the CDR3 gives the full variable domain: DVKVTQSSRYLVKRTGEKVFLECVQDMDHENMFWYRQDPGLGLRLIYFSYDVKMKEKGDIPEGYSVSREKKERFSLILESASTNQTSMYLCASSLATGFNEQYFGPGTRLTVT.

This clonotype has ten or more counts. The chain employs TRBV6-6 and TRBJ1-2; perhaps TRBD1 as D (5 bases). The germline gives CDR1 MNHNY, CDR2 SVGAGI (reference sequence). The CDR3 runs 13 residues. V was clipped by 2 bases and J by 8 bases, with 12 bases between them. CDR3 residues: CASSYLEGAGYTF. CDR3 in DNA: TGTGCCAGCAGTTACCTCGAAGGGGCCGGCTACACCTTC.

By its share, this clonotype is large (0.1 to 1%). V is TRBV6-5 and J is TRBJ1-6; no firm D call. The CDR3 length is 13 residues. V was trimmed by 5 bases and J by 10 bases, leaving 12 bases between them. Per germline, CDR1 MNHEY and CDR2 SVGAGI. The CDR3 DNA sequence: TGTGCCAGCAGTGGGAGGGTCTACTCACCCCTCCACTTT. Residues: CASSGRVYSPLHF.

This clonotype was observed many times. CDR3 DNA sequence: TGCAGCGTTAGGACAGGGACCTACGAGCAGTACTTC. Amino acid sequence: CSVRTGTYEQYF. The chain couples TRBV29-1 to TRBJ2-7, with 8 bases identical to TRBD1. Germline V gene data show CDR1 as SQVTM and CDR2 as ANQGSEA. The CDR3 extends over 12 amino acids. Trimming cost V 5 bases and J 2 bases; bases outside gene matches: 2.